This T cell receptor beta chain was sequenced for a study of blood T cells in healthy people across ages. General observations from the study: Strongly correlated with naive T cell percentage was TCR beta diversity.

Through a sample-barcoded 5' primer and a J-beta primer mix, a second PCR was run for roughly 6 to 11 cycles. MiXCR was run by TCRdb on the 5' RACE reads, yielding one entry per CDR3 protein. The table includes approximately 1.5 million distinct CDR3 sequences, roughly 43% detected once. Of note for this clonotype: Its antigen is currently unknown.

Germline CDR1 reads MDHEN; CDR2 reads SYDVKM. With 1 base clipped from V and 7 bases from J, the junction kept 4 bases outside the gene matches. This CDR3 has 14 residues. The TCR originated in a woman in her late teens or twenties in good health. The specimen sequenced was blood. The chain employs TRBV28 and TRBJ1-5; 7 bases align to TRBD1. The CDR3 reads CASSLYGQVQPQHF. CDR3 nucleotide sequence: TGTGCCAGCAGTTTATACGGACAGGTCCAGCCCCAGCATTTT.